This TCR beta chain was captured by sequencing in a study of early T cells in non-severe SARS-CoV-2 infection. General observations from the study: Clonotype matching in VDJdb favored anti-spike CD8 responses and did not capture private and CD4 specificities.

This clonotype was recorded many times. Its target is unknown. Unique molecular identifiers were affixed to single, distinct cDNA molecules. TCRdb used MiXCR to reprocess the 5' RACE reads, holding one entry per CDR3 protein. Here the sample spans about 76,000 distinct CDR3 sequences, around a sixth being singletons. The germline V gene has CDR1 SQVTM and CDR2 ANQGSEA. V trimming: 6 bases; J trimming: 2 bases; junction bases outside the gene matches: 7. This CDR3 comprises 14 residues. The source of this sequence is an adult who was a healthcare worker with PCR-confirmed SARS-CoV-2 infection or an uninfected control (not recorded which). This rearrangement joins TRBV29-1 to TRBJ1-5, with 7 bases fitting TRBD1. Sequenced: whole blood. The CDR3 DNA sequence: TGCAGCGTCAGGGGGGGGACGGGCAATCAGCCCCAGCATTTT. Protein product: CSVRGGTGNQPQHF.